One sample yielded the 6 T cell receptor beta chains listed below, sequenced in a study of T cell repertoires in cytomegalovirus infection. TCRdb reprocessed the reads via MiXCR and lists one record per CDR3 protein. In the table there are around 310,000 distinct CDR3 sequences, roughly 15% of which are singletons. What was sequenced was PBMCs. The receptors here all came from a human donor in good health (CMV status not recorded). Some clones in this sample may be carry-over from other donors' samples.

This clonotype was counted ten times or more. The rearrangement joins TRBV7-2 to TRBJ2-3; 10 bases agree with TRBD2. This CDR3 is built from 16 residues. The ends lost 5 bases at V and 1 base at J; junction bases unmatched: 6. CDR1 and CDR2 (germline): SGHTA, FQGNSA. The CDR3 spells CASSVTLAGGTDTQYF. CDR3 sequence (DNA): TGTGCCAGCAGCGTAACTCTAGCGGGGGGCACAGATACGCAGTATTTT.

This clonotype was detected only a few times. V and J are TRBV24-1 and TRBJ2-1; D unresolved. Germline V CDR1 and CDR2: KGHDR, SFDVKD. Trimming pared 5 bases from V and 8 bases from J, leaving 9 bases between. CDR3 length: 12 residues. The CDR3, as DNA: TGTGCCACCAGTGCGGTGGGCGATGAGCAGTTCTTC. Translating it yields CATSAVGDEQFF.

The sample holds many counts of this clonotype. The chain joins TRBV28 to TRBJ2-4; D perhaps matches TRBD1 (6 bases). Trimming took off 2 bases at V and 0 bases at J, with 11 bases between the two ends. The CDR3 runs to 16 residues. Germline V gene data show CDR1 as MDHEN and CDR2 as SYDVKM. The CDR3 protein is CASSLATGAAKNIQYF. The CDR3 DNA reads TGTGCCAGCAGTTTAGCGACAGGAGCAGCCAAAAACATTCAGTACTTC.

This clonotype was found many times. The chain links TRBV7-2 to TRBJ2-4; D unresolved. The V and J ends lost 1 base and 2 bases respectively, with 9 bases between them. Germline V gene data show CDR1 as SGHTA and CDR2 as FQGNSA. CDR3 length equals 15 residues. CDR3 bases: TGTGCCAGCAGCTTAGTACTAACTACCAAAAACATTCAGTACTTC. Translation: CASSLVLTTKNIQYF.

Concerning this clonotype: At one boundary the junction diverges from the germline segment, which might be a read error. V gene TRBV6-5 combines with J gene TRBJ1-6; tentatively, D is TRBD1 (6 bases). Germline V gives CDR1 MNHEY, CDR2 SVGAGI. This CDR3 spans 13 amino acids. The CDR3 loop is CASSPRDNLPLHF. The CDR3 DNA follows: TGTGCCAGCAGCCCCCGGGACAATTTACCCCTCCACTTT.

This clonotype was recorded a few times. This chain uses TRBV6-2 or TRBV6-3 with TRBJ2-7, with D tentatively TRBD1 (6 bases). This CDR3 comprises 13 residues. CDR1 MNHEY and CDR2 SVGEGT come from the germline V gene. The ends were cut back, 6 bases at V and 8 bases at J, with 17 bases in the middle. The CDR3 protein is CASSPHFTGQQYF. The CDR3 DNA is TGTGCCAGCAGCCCACACTTCACAGGGCAGCAGTACTTC.